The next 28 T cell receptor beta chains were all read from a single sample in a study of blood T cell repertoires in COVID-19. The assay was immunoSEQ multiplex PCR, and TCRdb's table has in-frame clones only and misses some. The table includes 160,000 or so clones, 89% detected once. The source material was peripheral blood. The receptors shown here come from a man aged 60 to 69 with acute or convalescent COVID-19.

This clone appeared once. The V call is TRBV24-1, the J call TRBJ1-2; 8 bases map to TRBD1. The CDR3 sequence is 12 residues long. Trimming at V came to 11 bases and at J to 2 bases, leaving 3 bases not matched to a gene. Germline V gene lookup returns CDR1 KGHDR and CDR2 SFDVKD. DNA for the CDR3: TGTGCCAGTACAGGGGGGAACTATGGCTACACCTTC. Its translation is CASTGGNYGYTF.

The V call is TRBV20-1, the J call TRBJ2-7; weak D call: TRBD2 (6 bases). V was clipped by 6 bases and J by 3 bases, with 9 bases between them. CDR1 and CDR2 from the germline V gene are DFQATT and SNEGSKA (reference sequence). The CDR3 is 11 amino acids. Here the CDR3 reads CSAGGDYEQYF. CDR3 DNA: TGCAGTGCCGGGGGAGACTACGAGCAGTACTTC.

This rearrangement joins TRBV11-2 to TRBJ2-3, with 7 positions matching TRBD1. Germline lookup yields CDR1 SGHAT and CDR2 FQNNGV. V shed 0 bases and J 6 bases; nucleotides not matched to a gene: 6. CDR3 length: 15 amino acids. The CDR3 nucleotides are TGTGCCAGCAGCTTAGATCGAACAGGGGTTGATACGCAGTATTTT. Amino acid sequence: CASSLDRTGVDTQYF.

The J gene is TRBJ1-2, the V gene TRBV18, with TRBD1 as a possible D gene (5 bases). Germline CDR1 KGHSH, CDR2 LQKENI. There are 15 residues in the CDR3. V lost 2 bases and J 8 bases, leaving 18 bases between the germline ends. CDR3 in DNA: TGTGCCAGCTCACCATTTTTGGACATCGGACGCGGCTACACCTTC. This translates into CASSPFLDIGRGYTF.

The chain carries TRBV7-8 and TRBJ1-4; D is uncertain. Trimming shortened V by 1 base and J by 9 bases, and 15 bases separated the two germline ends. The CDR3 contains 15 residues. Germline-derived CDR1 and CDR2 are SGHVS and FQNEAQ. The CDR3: CASSLGSGTDKKLFF. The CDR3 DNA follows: TGTGCCAGCAGCTTAGGGTCAGGAACGGATAAAAAACTGTTTTTT.

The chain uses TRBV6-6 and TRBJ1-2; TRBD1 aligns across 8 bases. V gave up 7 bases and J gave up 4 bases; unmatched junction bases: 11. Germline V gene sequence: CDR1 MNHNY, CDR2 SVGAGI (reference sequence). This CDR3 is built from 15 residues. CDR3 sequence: CASKNIGTGPYGYTF. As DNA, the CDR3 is TGTGCCAGCAAAAACATTGGGACAGGTCCCTATGGCTACACCTTC.

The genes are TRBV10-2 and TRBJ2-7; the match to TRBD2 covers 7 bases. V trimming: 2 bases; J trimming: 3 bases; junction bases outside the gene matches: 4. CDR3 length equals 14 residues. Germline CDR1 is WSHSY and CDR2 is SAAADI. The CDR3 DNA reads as TGCGCCAGCAGTGAGCCCGGGACTATCTACGAGCAGTACTTC. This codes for CASSEPGTIYEQYF.

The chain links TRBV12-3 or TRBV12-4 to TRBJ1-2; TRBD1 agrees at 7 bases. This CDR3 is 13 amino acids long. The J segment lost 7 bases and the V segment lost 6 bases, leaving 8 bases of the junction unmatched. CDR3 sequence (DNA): TGTGCCAGCAGCCCGACAGGGCGGATTGGCTACACCTTC. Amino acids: CASSPTGRIGYTF.

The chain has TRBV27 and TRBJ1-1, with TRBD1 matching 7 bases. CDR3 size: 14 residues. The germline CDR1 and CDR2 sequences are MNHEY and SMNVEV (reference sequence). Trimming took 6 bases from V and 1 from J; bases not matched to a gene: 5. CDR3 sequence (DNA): TGTGCCAGCAGCCCAGGGGGTAGGAACACTGAAGCTTTCTTT. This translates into CASSPGGRNTEAFF.

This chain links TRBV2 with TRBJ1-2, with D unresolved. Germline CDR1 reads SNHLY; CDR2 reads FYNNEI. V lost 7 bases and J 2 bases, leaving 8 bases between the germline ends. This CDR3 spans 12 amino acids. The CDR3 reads CASTDRNYGYTF. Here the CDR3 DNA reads TGTGCCAGCACAGATCGAAACTATGGCTACACCTTC.

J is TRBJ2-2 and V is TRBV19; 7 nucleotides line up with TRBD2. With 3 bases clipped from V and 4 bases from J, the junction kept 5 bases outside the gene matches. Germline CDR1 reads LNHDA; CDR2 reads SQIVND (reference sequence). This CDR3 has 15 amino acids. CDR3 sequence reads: CASSIRASGTGELFF. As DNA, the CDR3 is TGTGCCAGTAGTATCAGGGCTAGCGGCACCGGGGAGCTGTTTTTT.

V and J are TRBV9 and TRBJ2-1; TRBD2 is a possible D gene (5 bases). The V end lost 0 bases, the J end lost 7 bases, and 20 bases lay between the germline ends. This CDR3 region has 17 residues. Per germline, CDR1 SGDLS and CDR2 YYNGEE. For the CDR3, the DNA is TGTGCCAGCAGCGTAGAAACGAAAGGGCCGAGAGGGAATGAGCAGTTCTTC. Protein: CASSVETKGPRGNEQFF.

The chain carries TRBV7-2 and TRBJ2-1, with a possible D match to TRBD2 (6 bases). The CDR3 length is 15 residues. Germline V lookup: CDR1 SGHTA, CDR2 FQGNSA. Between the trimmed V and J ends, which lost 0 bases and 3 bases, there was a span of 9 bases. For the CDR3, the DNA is TGTGCCAGCAGCTTAGCCCCTAGCGACTACAATGAGCAGTTCTTC. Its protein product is CASSLAPSDYNEQFF. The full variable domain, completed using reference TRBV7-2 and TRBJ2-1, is GAGVSQSPSNKVTEKGKDVELRCDPISGHTALYWYRQSLGQGLEFLIYFQGNSAPDKSGLPSDRFSAERTGGSVSTLTIQRTQQEDSAVYLCASSLAPSDYNEQFFGPGTRLTVL.

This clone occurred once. CDR3 DNA sequence: TGCGCCAGCAGCCAAAAAGGGACAGGGAATAAAAACTATGGCTACACCTTC. Residues: CASSQKGTGNKNYGYTF. The chain couples TRBV5-1 to TRBJ1-2; 9 nucleotides line up with TRBD1. Per the germline V gene, CDR1 is SGHRS and CDR2 is YFSETQ. The J segment lost 2 bases and the V segment lost 4 bases, leaving 12 bases of the junction unmatched. The CDR3 has 17 amino acids.

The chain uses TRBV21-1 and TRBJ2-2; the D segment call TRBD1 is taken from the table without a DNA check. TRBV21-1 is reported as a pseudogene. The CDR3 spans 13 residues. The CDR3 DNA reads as TGTGCCAGCAGCATAAAGGACAGGGAGGGGCTGTTTTTT. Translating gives CASSIKDREGLFF.

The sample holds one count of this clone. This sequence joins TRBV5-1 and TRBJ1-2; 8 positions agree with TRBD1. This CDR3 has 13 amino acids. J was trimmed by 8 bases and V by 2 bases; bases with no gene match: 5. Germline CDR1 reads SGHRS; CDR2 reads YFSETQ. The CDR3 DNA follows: TGCGCCAGCAGCTTTGACAGGGGCGGAGGCTACACCTTC. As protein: CASSFDRGGGYTF.

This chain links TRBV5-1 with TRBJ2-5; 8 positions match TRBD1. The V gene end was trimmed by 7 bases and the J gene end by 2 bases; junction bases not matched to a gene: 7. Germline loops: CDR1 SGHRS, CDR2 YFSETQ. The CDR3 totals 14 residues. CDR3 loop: CASGPGQGQETQYF. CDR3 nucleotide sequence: TGCGCCAGCGGACCCGGACAGGGTCAAGAGACCCAGTACTTC.

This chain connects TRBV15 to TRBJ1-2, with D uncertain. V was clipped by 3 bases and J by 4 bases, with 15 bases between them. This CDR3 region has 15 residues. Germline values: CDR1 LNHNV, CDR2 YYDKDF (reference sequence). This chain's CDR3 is CATSRAETTLYGYTF. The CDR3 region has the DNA TGTGCCACCAGCAGGGCGGAAACTACTCTCTATGGCTACACCTTC.

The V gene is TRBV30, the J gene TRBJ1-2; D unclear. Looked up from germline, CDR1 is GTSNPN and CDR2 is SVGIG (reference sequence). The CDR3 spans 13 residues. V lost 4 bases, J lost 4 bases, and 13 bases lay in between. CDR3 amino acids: CAWMPYRSYGYTF. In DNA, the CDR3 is TGTGCCTGGATGCCGTACCGTAGCTATGGCTACACCTTC.

The chain's CDR3 is CASSLRSGHSPLHF. The DNA for the CDR3 is TGTGCCAGCAGCCTCCGGAGCGGTCACTCACCCCTCCACTTT. The chain is built from TRBV3-1 (or the pseudogene TRBV3-2) and TRBJ1-6, with D unclear. Looked up from germline, CDR1 is LGHDT and CDR2 is YNNKEL (reference sequence). The CDR3 extends over 14 amino acids. Deletions cut 4 bases from V and 10 bases from J, with 14 bases between.

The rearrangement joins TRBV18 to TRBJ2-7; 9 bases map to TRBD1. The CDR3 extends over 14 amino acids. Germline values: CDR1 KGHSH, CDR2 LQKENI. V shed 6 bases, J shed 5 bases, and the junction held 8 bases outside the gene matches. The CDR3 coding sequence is TGTGCCAGCTCGTCATCGACAGGGGGGGACGAGCAGTACTTC. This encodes CASSSSTGGDEQYF.

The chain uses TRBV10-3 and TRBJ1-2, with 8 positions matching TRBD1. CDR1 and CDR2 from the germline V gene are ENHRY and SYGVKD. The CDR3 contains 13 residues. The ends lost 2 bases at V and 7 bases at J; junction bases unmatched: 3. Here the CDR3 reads CAISETGGSGYTF. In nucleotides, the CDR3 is TGTGCCATCAGTGAGACAGGGGGAAGTGGCTACACCTTC.

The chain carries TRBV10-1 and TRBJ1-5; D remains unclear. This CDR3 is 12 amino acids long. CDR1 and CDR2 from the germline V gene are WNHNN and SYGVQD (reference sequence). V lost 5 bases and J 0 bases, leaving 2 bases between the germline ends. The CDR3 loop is CASSHSNQPQHF. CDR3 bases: TGCGCCAGCAGTCATAGCAATCAGCCCCAGCATTTT.

The CDR3 is CASSESRVDNQPQHF. CDR3 DNA sequence: TGTGCCAGCAGTGAATCCAGGGTTGACAATCAGCCCCAGCATTTT. This chain joins TRBV2 and TRBJ1-5; D possibly corresponds to TRBD1 (5 bases). CDR3 length: 15 residues. Germline V CDR1 and CDR2: SNHLY, FYNNEI. V was clipped by 2 bases and J by 3 bases, with 11 bases between them.

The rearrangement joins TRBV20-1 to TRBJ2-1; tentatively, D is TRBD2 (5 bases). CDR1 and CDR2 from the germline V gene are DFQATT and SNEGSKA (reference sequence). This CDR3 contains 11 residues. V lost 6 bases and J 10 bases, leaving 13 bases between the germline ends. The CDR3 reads CSALARREQFF. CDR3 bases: TGCAGTGCGTTAGCGAGGCGGGAGCAGTTCTTC.

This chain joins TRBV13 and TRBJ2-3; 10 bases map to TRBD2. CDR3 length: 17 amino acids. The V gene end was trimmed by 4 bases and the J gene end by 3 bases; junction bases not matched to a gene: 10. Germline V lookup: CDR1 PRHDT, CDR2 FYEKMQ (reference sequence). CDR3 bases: TGTGCCAGCAGCTACCCGTCTAGCGGGGGCCGGACAGATACGCAGTATTTT. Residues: CASSYPSSGGRTDTQYF.

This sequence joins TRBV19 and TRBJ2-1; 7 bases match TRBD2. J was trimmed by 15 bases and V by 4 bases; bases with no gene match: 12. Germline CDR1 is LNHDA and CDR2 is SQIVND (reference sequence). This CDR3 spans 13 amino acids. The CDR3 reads CASSTSYGGNWFF. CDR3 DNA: TGTGCCAGTAGTACCTCGTACGGGGGGAATTGGTTCTTC.

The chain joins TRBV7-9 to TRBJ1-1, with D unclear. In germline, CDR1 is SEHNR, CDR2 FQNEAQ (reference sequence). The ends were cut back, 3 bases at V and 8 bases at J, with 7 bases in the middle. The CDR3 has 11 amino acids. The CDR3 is CASSFQREAFF. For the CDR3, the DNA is TGTGCCAGCAGCTTTCAGCGGGAAGCTTTCTTT.